One sample yielded the 22 T cell receptor beta chains listed below, sequenced in a study of shared clonotypes between healthy human individuals. Produced via immunoSEQ multiplex PCR; TCRdb's table is partial and in-frame only. This table has about 79,000 clones, around 57% appearing once. Sequences were obtained from memory CD8+ T cells sorted from blood. Subset: CD45RO+ cells pooled with CCR7-negative TemRA cells. The receptors originated from a man aged 30-40 years in good health.

This clone was observed a few times. Other DNA sequences within the sample encode an identical CDR3. This chain joins TRBV28 and TRBJ2-1; D gene uncertain. The V end was cut by 6 bases, the J end by 7 bases, with 10 bases between. The CDR3 is 12 amino acids. The V gene's germline CDR1 is MDHEN and CDR2 SYDVKM. The CDR3 protein is CASSPGVNEQFF. CDR3 nucleotide sequence: TGTGCCAGCAGCCCTGGGGTAAATGAGCAGTTCTTC.

J is TRBJ1-4 and V is TRBV27; possible D gene TRBD1, 5 bases. The CDR3 sequence is 14 residues long. CDR1 is MNHEY and CDR2 is SMNVEV in the germline V gene (reference sequence). V was cut by 6 bases and J by 7 bases, with 15 bases left in between. The CDR3 DNA sequence: TGTGCCAGCAGAGCAGCGGGGGAATTTGAAAAACTGTTTTTT. Its translation: CASRAAGEFEKLFF.

The rearrangement links TRBV5-5 to TRBJ2-7; 12 nucleotides align to TRBD2. Looked up from germline, CDR1 is SGHKS and CDR2 is YYEKEE (reference sequence). V lost 4 bases to trimming and J lost 7 bases; unmatched junction nucleotides: 9. This CDR3 spans 15 amino acids. The CDR3 loop reads CASSRRTSGIREQYF. The DNA for the CDR3 is TGTGCCAGCAGCAGAAGGACTAGCGGGATTCGGGAGCAGTACTTC. Complete variable domain (other parts from reference TRBV5-5 and TRBJ2-7): DAGVTQSPTHLIKTRGQQVTLRCSPISGHKSVSWYQQVLGQGPQFIFQYYEKEERGRGNFPDRFSARQFPNYSSELNVNALLLGDSALYLCASSRRTSGIREQYFGPGTRLTVT.

This chain joins TRBV27 and TRBJ2-3; no clear D. The V and J ends lost 10 bases and 7 bases respectively, with 15 bases between them. This CDR3 spans 12 amino acids. Germline CDR1 is MNHEY and CDR2 is SMNVEV (reference sequence). This chain's CDR3 is CATRRTDYTQYF. In DNA form, the CDR3 reads TGTGCCACCCGACGGACGGATTATACGCAGTATTTT.

In this sample, this clone turned up many times. This chain joins TRBV6-5 and TRBJ2-1; possible D gene TRBD2, 6 bases. Germline V lookup: CDR1 MNHEY, CDR2 SVGAGI. Trimming left V 2 bases short and J 2 bases short, with 10 bases between. The CDR3 consists of 15 residues. The CDR3 bases are TGTGCCAGCAGTTACGGAGCTAGCGCCTACAATGAGCAGTTCTTC. Residues: CASSYGASAYNEQFF.

The chain is built from TRBV11-2 and TRBJ2-3, with 11 bases matching TRBD2. The trim removed 4 bases at V and 4 bases at J, leaving 7 bases unmatched. This CDR3 has 16 amino acids. Germline V lookup: CDR1 SGHAT, CDR2 FQNNGV. CDR3 amino acids: CASSWLAGGRADTQYF. The CDR3 DNA reads TGTGCCAGCAGCTGGCTAGCGGGAGGTAGGGCAGATACGCAGTATTTT.

The chain links TRBV11-2 to TRBJ2-7; D remains ambiguous. CDR1 SGHAT and CDR2 FQNNGV come from the germline V gene. This CDR3 contains 14 residues. Trimming stripped 5 bases from V and 4 bases from J, with 15 bases between. The CDR3, as DNA: TGTGCCAGCAGCATGTTTGATAAGGATTACGAGCAGTACTTC. Translation gives CASSMFDKDYEQYF.

This clone was observed many times. The gene calls are TRBV29-1 and TRBJ1-2, with D hard to call. The germline V and J ends were trimmed by 4 bases and 3 bases, with 12 bases remaining between them. CDR3 length equals 13 residues. Germline values: CDR1 SQVTM, CDR2 ANQGSEA. The CDR3 region has the DNA TGCAGCGTTGGCTCAGTTTCCTACTATGGCTACACCTTC. The encoded protein is CSVGSVSYYGYTF.

This clone was counted ten times or more. The chain is built from TRBV30 and TRBJ2-7; D possibly corresponds to TRBD2 (5 bases). V lost 3 bases to trimming and J lost 2 bases, with 8 bases between them. CDR1 and CDR2 from the germline V gene are GTSNPN and SVGIG (reference sequence). The CDR3 has 12 residues. CDR3 sequence reads: CAWRSGTYEQYF. As DNA, the CDR3 is TGTGCCTGGAGGAGCGGAACCTACGAGCAGTACTTC.

This rearrangement joins TRBV10-3 to TRBJ2-3; 9 nucleotides agree with TRBD2. V lost 6 bases and J lost 5; bases outside the gene matches: 12. The V gene's germline CDR1 is ENHRY and CDR2 SYGVKD. The CDR3 has 16 amino acids. The CDR3 DNA sequence: TGTGCCATCAGCCCGCAGGTAGCGGGAGACGGAGATACGCAGTATTTT. Encoded protein: CAISPQVAGDGDTQYF.

The chain has TRBV5-8 and TRBJ2-7, with D perhaps TRBD1 or TRBD2 (5 bases each). The germline V gene encodes CDR1 SGHTS and CDR2 YDEGEE. Trimming took off 4 bases at V and 3 bases at J, with 11 bases between the two ends. This CDR3 comprises 13 residues. The CDR3 spells CASSQGRFYEQYF. The CDR3 DNA follows: TGTGCCAGCAGCCAGGGACGCTTCTACGAGCAGTACTTC.

The chain has TRBV28 and TRBJ1-2; D remains unclear. The V gene lost 7 bases and the J gene lost 1 base, with 16 bases spanning the gap. The CDR3 has 15 amino acids. Germline V lookup: CDR1 MDHEN, CDR2 SYDVKM. The CDR3 sequence is CASTLRATRNYGYTF. CDR3 coding DNA: TGTGCCAGCACCCTTCGCGCCACGCGTAACTATGGCTACACCTTC.

The chain recombines TRBV28 with TRBJ2-2; 10 bases match TRBD1. This CDR3 comprises 17 residues. J gave up 8 bases and V 7 bases, and 16 bases lay outside the gene matches. The germline V gene encodes CDR1 MDHEN and CDR2 SYDVKM. Written as DNA, the CDR3 is TGTGCCAGCACCAACACCGCCTGGGACAGGGGATCAGGGGAGCTGTTTTTT. This gives the protein CASTNTAWDRGSGELFF.

This clone was recorded once. The chain links TRBV11-2 to TRBJ1-4, with 7 positions matching TRBD1. Per germline, CDR1 SGHAT and CDR2 FQNNGV. CDR3 length equals 15 residues. V lost 0 bases, J lost 4 bases, and 2 bases stayed unmatched. CDR3 nucleotides: TGTGCCAGCAGCTTAGAGGACAGGCTTAATGAAAAACTGTTTTTT. Amino acids: CASSLEDRLNEKLFF.

This sequence joins TRBV9 and TRBJ2-5; 8 bases align to TRBD1. V shed 0 bases, J shed 2 bases, and the junction held 12 bases outside the gene matches. Germline V gene sequence: CDR1 SGDLS, CDR2 YYNGEE. The CDR3 spans 18 residues. CDR3 in amino acids: CASSVAFLGQEDQETQYF. CDR3 bases: TGTGCCAGCAGCGTAGCTTTTCTGGGACAGGAGGATCAAGAGACCCAGTACTTC.

J is TRBJ2-7 and V is TRBV27; the D is unclear. The V gene lost 5 bases and the J gene lost 4 bases, with 18 bases spanning the gap. The CDR3 totals 15 residues. Germline values: CDR1 MNHEY, CDR2 SMNVEV (reference sequence). In DNA form, the CDR3 reads TGTGCCAGCAGTCAATACCAGGCGAGACCTTACGAGCAGTACTTC. Its translation: CASSQYQARPYEQYF.

This sequence joins TRBV10-3 and TRBJ1-4; D is uncertain. V was pared by 2 bases and J by 3 bases, with 10 bases between. The CDR3 consists of 15 residues. The germline V gene has CDR1 ENHRY and CDR2 SYGVKD. The CDR3 reads CAISEEWDPNEKLFF. CDR3 DNA sequence: TGTGCCATCAGTGAGGAATGGGATCCTAATGAAAAACTGTTTTTT.

In its sample, this clone was seen many times. The chain combines TRBV7-9 with TRBJ1-1, with D possibly matching TRBD1 (5 bases). CDR1 is SEHNR, CDR2 FQNEAQ, per germline (reference sequence). V shed 4 bases and J shed 0 bases, with 6 bases lying between them. This CDR3 has 13 amino acids. This CDR3 reads CASSSTVNTEAFF. DNA for the CDR3: TGTGCCAGCAGCTCGACAGTGAACACTGAAGCTTTCTTT.

This clone showed up just a few times. The gene calls are TRBV29-1 and TRBJ2-7; D is undetermined. V lost 6 bases and J lost 7, with 19 bases in between. Germline CDR1 reads SQVTM; CDR2 reads ANQGSEA. The CDR3 has 13 amino acids. The DNA of the CDR3 is TGCAGCGTGAGTCTTGGCCCTGGAGCGGAGCAGTACTTC. This translates into CSVSLGPGAEQYF.

The rearrangement joins TRBV18 to TRBJ1-2; D is perhaps TRBD1 (6 bases). The germline CDR1 and CDR2 sequences are KGHSH and LQKENI. V was clipped by 0 bases and J by 8 bases, with 13 bases between them. The CDR3 contains 14 residues. The CDR3 DNA reads as TGTGCCAGCTCACCACCCTCAGGGGAATTCGGCTACACCTTC. It encodes CASSPPSGEFGYTF.

The J gene is TRBJ2-3, the V gene TRBV7-6; 10 bases agree with TRBD2. This CDR3 is 15 amino acids long. The germline V gene has CDR1 SGHVS and CDR2 FNYEAQ. Trimming at V came to 3 bases and at J to 4 bases, leaving 4 bases not matched to a gene. In DNA, the CDR3 is TGTGCCAGCAGCTTTTCAGCGGGAGGGGCAGATACGCAGTATTTT. It translates to CASSFSAGGADTQYF.

This clone was recorded many times. V and J are TRBV7-8 and TRBJ2-7, with D possibly TRBD2 on 6 matching bases. V lost 5 bases and J 4 bases, leaving 18 bases between the germline ends. This CDR3 has 15 amino acids. Germline-derived CDR1 and CDR2 are SGHVS and FQNEAQ. This CDR3 reads CASSGLGGGLYEQYF. DNA of the CDR3: TGTGCCAGCAGCGGCCTGGGAGGTGGGCTTTACGAGCAGTACTTC. Based on the CDR3 plus reference TRBV7-8 and TRBJ2-7, the full variable domain is GAGVSQSPRYKVAKRGQDVALRCDPISGHVSLFWYQQALGQGPEFLTYFQNEAQLDKSGLPSDRFFAERPEGSVSTLKIQRTQQEDSAVYLCASSGLGGGLYEQYFGPGTRLTVT.